This T cell receptor beta chain stems from a study of T cell responses to AZD1222 COVID-19 vaccine. Study-level points and caveats: Seropositive status at baseline applied to only 6 or 7 AZD1222 recipients. Donor demographics were predominantly white British with a female majority; clonal diversity may be underestimated. Two AZD1222 administrations were followed by greater Spike-specific TCR breadth and depth. Targets within unmutated variant regions were reportedly found for nearly half of spike-specific TCRs.

Measured with immunoSEQ multiplex PCR; TCRdb has only the in-frame clones, and not every one. The sample holds 150,000 to 250,000 clones, about 93% seen once. The CDR3 length is 16 residues. Trimming left V 4 bases short and J 0 bases short, with 15 bases between. Germline V gives CDR1 MNHEY, CDR2 SVGEGT. In regard to this clone: Its antigen is undetermined.

Specimen: peripheral blood, collected 28 days after the second AZD1222 dose. The TCR sequence derives from an adult who received the AZD1222 COVID-19 vaccine. The chain carries TRBV6-2 or TRBV6-3 and TRBJ1-1, with D possibly being TRBD1 (5 bases). The chain's CDR3 is CASSSPTGGLNTEAFF. CDR3 sequence (DNA): TGTGCCAGCAGTTCTCCGACGGGGGGGTTGAACACTGAAGCTTTCTTT.